The following is a T cell receptor (beta chain) sequence with its context. The antigen remains undetermined. V shed 3 bases and J shed 2 bases, with 2 bases lying between them. The CDR3 sequence is 12 residues long. From the 5' RACE reads, TCRdb called clonotypes with MiXCR, one entry per CDR3 protein. Of roughly 140,000 distinct CDR3 sequences in the sample, around 7.7% were seen once. These data originate in a study of T cells after yellow fever vaccination. Study-level information: Low-cell-number fractions were prepared with SMART-Seq v4 Ultra Low Input. Study observations and caveats: Abundant bulk-derived clonotypes could contaminate FACS-sorted repertoires. The appearance of a small share of clonotypes in both CD4 and CD8 compartments was observed. Post-booster samples contained most primary-vaccination clones (around 95% CD4, about 90% CD8).

The genes are TRBV12-3 or TRBV12-4 and TRBJ1-5; D is unclear. Source: CD4+ T cells sorted from PBMCs, taken 5 days after the yellow fever booster vaccination. This sequence originates from a man aged 30 to 45 who received the YFV17D yellow fever vaccine. The CDR3 DNA reads TGTGCCAGCAGTTTCGGCAATCAGCCCCAGCATTTT. Translated, it gives CASSFGNQPQHF.